The 4 T cell receptor beta chains given below trace back to one sample, sequenced in a study of PD-1 blockade in classical Hodgkin lymphoma. The assay was immunoSEQ multiplex PCR, and TCRdb's table has in-frame clones only and misses some. The sample shows 40,000 to 65,000 clones, about 89% of them seen only once. Time point given: cycle 4 day 1 (C4D1), after less than seven weeks of nivolumab. Every single patient, without exception, relapsed after autologous stem cell transplantation, and brentuximab vedotin exposure varied. The sample in question was peripheral blood mononuclear cells (PBMCs), obtained before the fourth cycle of nivolumab. These receptors came from a human donor with classical Hodgkin lymphoma.

The CDR3 sequence: CATSRGFDYGYTF. The DNA of the CDR3 is TGTGCCACCAGCAGAGGGTTCGACTATGGCTACACCTTC. The chain uses TRBV15 and TRBJ1-2; D gene unclear. This CDR3 region has 13 residues. Between the trimmed V and J ends, which lost 1 base and 3 bases, there was a span of 6 bases. Germline V CDR1 and CDR2: LNHNV, YYDKDF (reference sequence).

This clone was detected once. J is TRBJ1-5 and V is TRBV6-6; a possible D gene is TRBD1 (6 bases). Trimming took off 4 bases at V and 10 bases at J, with 11 bases between the two ends. Germline CDR1 reads MNHNY; CDR2 reads SVGAGI (reference sequence). This CDR3 is 12 amino acids long. In DNA, the CDR3 is TGTGCCAGCAGTTTCAGGGGCGGCCCCCAGCATTTT. As protein: CASSFRGGPQHF.

The rearrangement links TRBV4-2 to TRBJ1-2; 8 bases align to TRBD1. CDR1 is LGHNA, CDR2 YNFKEQ, per germline. V shed 1 base and J 2 bases; nucleotides not matched to a gene: 0. The length of the CDR3 is 14 residues. The CDR3 sequence: CASSQGTGNYGYTF. In DNA, the CDR3 is TGTGCCAGCAGCCAAGGGACAGGGAACTATGGCTACACCTTC.

V and J are TRBV6-6 and TRBJ2-5; D could derive from TRBD1 or TRBD2 (6 bases each). Trimming left V 8 bases short and J 4 bases short, with 14 bases between. The CDR3 is 13 residues long. CDR1 and CDR2 from the germline V gene are MNHNY and SVGAGI (reference sequence). CDR3 coding DNA: TGTGCCAGCGAGGAAAGGGGGGCAGAGACCCAGTACTTC. This gives the protein CASEERGAETQYF.